This entry lists 28 T cell receptor beta chains sequenced from one sample in a study of cytotoxic CD8 clonotypes in ibrutinib-treated CLL. Repertoires were generated with immunoSEQ multiplex PCR, while TCRdb's copy carries only in-frame clones and drops some. The sample shows 160,000 or so clones, around nine tenths of them seen only once. This specimen was PBMCs, taken at disease progression, from a patient treated with ibrutinib. The receptors shown here come from a human donor with chronic lymphocytic leukemia.

V and J are TRBV18 and TRBJ1-1, with 12 bases matching TRBD1. Trimming took 5 bases from V and 5 from J; bases not matched to a gene: 9. Germline V CDR1 and CDR2: KGHSH, LQKENI. The CDR3 spans 16 residues. CDR3 nucleotides: TGTGCCAGCTCATCCGGGACAGGGGGCACGGGGACTGAAGCTTTCTTT. Translating it yields CASSSGTGGTGTEAFF.

The chain employs TRBV11-2 and TRBJ2-1; no firm D call. This CDR3 spans 15 amino acids. Trimming took off 4 bases at V and 0 bases at J, with 10 bases between the two ends. The germline gives CDR1 SGHAT, CDR2 FQNNGV. As DNA, the CDR3 is TGTGCCAGCAGCTCGGCGCGGACCTCCTACAATGAGCAGTTCTTC. Protein: CASSSARTSYNEQFF.

In this sample, this clone turned up once. The rearrangement joins TRBV28 to TRBJ1-5; no clear D gene. V lost 2 bases to trimming and J lost 2 bases, with 1 base between them. CDR1 is MDHEN, CDR2 SYDVKM, per germline. The CDR3 runs to 12 residues. The CDR3 region is CASSLRNQPQHF. The CDR3, as DNA: TGTGCCAGCAGTTTACGCAATCAGCCCCAGCATTTT.

The chain has TRBV5-1 and TRBJ1-3; D is possibly TRBD1 (6 bases). Trimming took off 0 bases at V and 4 bases at J, with 14 bases between the two ends. This CDR3 is 16 amino acids long. Germline assignment: CDR1 SGHRS and CDR2 YFSETQ. The CDR3 is CASSLERGAAGNTIYF. The CDR3 DNA sequence: TGCGCCAGCAGCTTGGAGAGGGGGGCGGCCGGAAACACCATATATTTT.

This chain uses TRBV5-4 with TRBJ2-5; TRBD2 matches at 9 bases. The CDR3 runs 14 residues. CDR1 is SGHNT and CDR2 is YYREEE in the germline V gene (reference sequence). V lost 3 bases and J lost 5; bases outside the gene matches: 5. The CDR3 nucleotides are TGTGCCAGCAGCTCGGGGACTAGCCCGGAGACCCAGTACTTC. Translating gives CASSSGTSPETQYF. The whole variable domain, remainder taken from reference TRBV5-4 and TRBJ2-5, is ETGVTQSPTHLIKTRGQQVTLRCSSQSGHNTVSWYQQALGQGPQFIFQYYREEENGRGNFPPRFSGLQFPNYSSELNVNALELDDSALYLCASSSGTSPETQYFGPGTRLLVL.

The J gene is TRBJ2-1, the V gene TRBV4-3; 10 positions match TRBD1. Germline lookup yields CDR1 LGHNA and CDR2 YSLEER. CDR3 length: 17 amino acids. V was clipped by 0 bases and J by 5 bases; unmatched bases: 7. CDR3 in amino acids: CASSQEGWDRGNNEQFF. The CDR3 DNA is TGCGCCAGCAGCCAAGAGGGTTGGGACAGGGGAAACAATGAGCAGTTCTTC.

The chain's CDR3 is CASRGQPNTEAFF. The CDR3 DNA reads TGTGCCTCTCGGGGACAGCCGAACACTGAAGCTTTCTTT. V and J are TRBV6-1 and TRBJ1-1; 7 bases are shared with TRBD1. With 11 bases clipped from V and 1 base from J, the junction kept 7 bases outside the gene matches. CDR1 and CDR2 (germline): MNHNS, SASEGT. The CDR3 totals 13 residues.

V and J are TRBV4-1 and TRBJ2-7; TRBD2 matches 10 bases. The CDR3 is 15 amino acids. Germline V CDR1 and CDR2: MGHRA, YSYEKL. Trimming at V came to 4 bases and at J to 3 bases, leaving 6 bases not matched to a gene. The CDR3, as DNA: TGCGCCAGCAGCCTCGGACTAGCGGTTAACTACGAGCAGTACTTC. Residues: CASSLGLAVNYEQYF.

The chain couples TRBV30 to TRBJ2-7; D not resolved. Per germline, CDR1 GTSNPN and CDR2 SVGIG (reference sequence). V lost 2 bases to trimming and J lost 6 bases, with 14 bases between them. The CDR3 length is 13 residues. The CDR3 protein is CAWSPTTWSEQYF. CDR3 sequence (DNA): TGTGCCTGGAGTCCTACTACGTGGAGCGAGCAGTACTTC.

A single count supports this clone. The chain has TRBV27 and TRBJ1-1, with TRBD1 as a possible D gene (5 bases). The CDR3 is 15 amino acids. The V end lost 3 bases, the J end lost 1 base, and 12 bases lay between the germline ends. Per germline, CDR1 MNHEY and CDR2 SMNVEV (reference sequence). CDR3 bases: TGTGCCAGCAGTTTTCGGTGGGGCGGGAACACTGAAGCTTTCTTT. It encodes CASSFRWGGNTEAFF.

The rearrangement links TRBV6-1 to TRBJ2-2; no reliable D call. Germline V gene lookup returns CDR1 MNHNS and CDR2 SASEGT. The length of the CDR3 is 11 residues. Trimming left V 7 bases short and J 4 bases short, with 4 bases between. CDR3 nucleotides: TGTGCCAGCACGATCACCGGGGAGCTGTTTTTT. Protein product: CASTITGELFF.

The table lists this clone with a count of one. The chain is built from TRBV10-1 and TRBJ2-1; no firm D call. Per germline, CDR1 WNHNN and CDR2 SYGVQD (reference sequence). This CDR3 has 12 residues. V lost 5 bases and J 1 base, leaving 3 bases between the germline ends. CDR3 sequence: CASSFSYNEQFF. The CDR3 DNA sequence: TGCGCCAGCAGTTTTTCCTACAATGAGCAGTTCTTC.

The CDR3 reads CASSMGDKRGWQETQYF. The CDR3 coding sequence is TGTGCCAGTAGTATGGGGGATAAACGGGGTTGGCAAGAGACCCAGTACTTC. This chain connects TRBV19 to TRBJ2-5; D might be TRBD1 or TRBD2, each matching 5 bases. The CDR3 loop spans 17 amino acids. V shed 3 bases and J shed 2 bases, with 19 bases lying between them. Germline V gene data show CDR1 as LNHDA and CDR2 as SQIVND (reference sequence).

V usage is TRBV15 and J usage is TRBJ1-2; D is unresolved. The CDR3 is made up of 12 amino acids. In germline, CDR1 is LNHNV, CDR2 YYDKDF (reference sequence). V was trimmed by 0 bases and J by 11 bases, leaving 10 bases between them. The CDR3 DNA is TGTGCCACCAGCAGAGAATTTGACCGGTACACCTTC. It codes for CATSREFDRYTF.

The chain links TRBV10-2 to TRBJ2-1, with 10 bases fitting TRBD2. The trim removed 6 bases at V and 8 bases at J, leaving 10 bases unmatched. The CDR3 loop spans 15 amino acids. Germline-derived CDR1 and CDR2 are WSHSY and SAAADI. CDR3 sequence: CASRTGLAGVDEQFF. The DNA of the CDR3 is TGCGCCAGCAGGACCGGGCTAGCGGGAGTCGATGAGCAGTTCTTC.

The V call is TRBV29-1, the J call TRBJ1-1; TRBD1 aligns across 7 bases. V lost 4 bases to trimming and J lost 6 bases; unmatched junction nucleotides: 8. The CDR3 is 13 amino acids. The germline V gene encodes CDR1 SQVTM and CDR2 ANQGSEA. The CDR3 DNA is TGCAGCGTTGCGACAACAGGGGTACCTGAAGCTTTCTTT. Translating gives CSVATTGVPEAFF.

The rearrangement joins TRBV5-1 to TRBJ1-2; TRBD1 is a possible D gene (5 bases). This CDR3 is 15 amino acids long. V lost 4 bases, J lost 8 bases, and 21 bases lay in between. Germline V CDR1 and CDR2: SGHRS, YFSETQ. This chain's CDR3 is CASSRGTAASGGYTF. DNA of the CDR3: TGCGCCAGCAGCAGAGGGACCGCTGCGAGTGGAGGCTACACCTTC.

The J gene is TRBJ2-3, the V gene TRBV5-1; 10 bases align to TRBD2. This CDR3 has 16 amino acids. The J segment lost 9 bases and the V segment lost 0 bases, leaving 10 bases of the junction unmatched. Germline V CDR1 and CDR2: SGHRS, YFSETQ. The DNA of the CDR3 is TGCGCCAGCAGCTTGGACCTAGCGGGAGTGTCTGGCACGCAGTATTTT. Protein product: CASSLDLAGVSGTQYF.

The rearrangement joins TRBV4-3 to TRBJ2-1; TRBD1 agrees at 9 bases. J lost 8 bases, V lost 1 base, and 15 bases had no gene match. Germline CDR1 and CDR2: LGHNA and YSLEER. The CDR3 covers 18 residues. This CDR3 reads CASSQVTGGRFMGYEQFF. CDR3 in DNA: TGCGCCAGCAGCCAAGTCACAGGGGGCCGTTTCATGGGATATGAGCAGTTCTTC.

This rearrangement joins TRBV18 to TRBJ2-5; 9 bases map to TRBD2. The V gene's germline CDR1 is KGHSH and CDR2 LQKENI. Unmatched junction bases numbered 3, after V lost 3 bases and J lost 4 bases. The CDR3 runs to 14 residues. CDR3 coding DNA: TGTGCCAGCTCACCGGTAGCGGGAGCAGAGACCCAGTACTTC. Protein: CASSPVAGAETQYF.

V is TRBV14 and J is TRBJ2-7, with D tentatively TRBD1 or TRBD2 (6 bases each). CDR1 and CDR2 (germline): SGHDN, FVKESK. The CDR3 consists of 18 residues. V lost 0 bases and J lost 2, with 20 bases in between. Here the CDR3 DNA reads TGTGCCAGCAGCCAAGATCCGAGGGGGGCAAGCGGGCCCTACGAGCAGTACTTC. This translates into CASSQDPRGASGPYEQYF. The variable domain in full, with the rest retrieved from reference TRBV14 and TRBJ2-7, is EAGVTQFPSHSVIEKGQTVTLRCDPISGHDNLYWYRRVMGKEIKFLLHFVKESKQDESGMPNNRFLAERTGGTYSTLKVQPAELEDSGVYFCASSQDPRGASGPYEQYFGPGTRLTVT.

This chain uses TRBV19 with TRBJ1-1, with D uncertain. The germline gives CDR1 LNHDA, CDR2 SQIVND (reference sequence). CDR3 length: 14 residues. V was shortened by 11 bases and J by 1 base, with 17 bases between the two germline ends. In nucleotides, the CDR3 is TGTGCCTCCCGTGGCGAATATACGAACACTGAAGCTTTCTTT. This gives the protein CASRGEYTNTEAFF. Full variable domain (remainder filled in from reference TRBV19 and TRBJ1-1): DGGITQSPKYLFRKEGQNVTLSCEQNLNHDAMYWYRQDPGQGLRLIYYSQIVNDFQKGDIAEGYSVSREKKESFPLTVTSAQKNPTAFYLCASRGEYTNTEAFFGQGTRLTVV.

The chain couples TRBV9 to TRBJ2-1; D may be TRBD2 (5 bases). This CDR3 is 16 amino acids long. Germline V lookup: CDR1 SGDLS, CDR2 YYNGEE. Trimming pared 4 bases from V and 4 bases from J, leaving 18 bases between. The CDR3 spells CASSPRGGSLYNEQFF. Here the CDR3 DNA reads TGTGCCAGCAGCCCCCGGGGTGGGTCGTTATACAATGAGCAGTTCTTC.

Note on this clone: Other DNA sequences in this sample translate to the same CDR3. V is TRBV5-1 and J is TRBJ1-1; no firm D call. Germline V lookup: CDR1 SGHRS, CDR2 YFSETQ. The CDR3 is 14 residues long. The V gene lost 0 bases and the J gene lost 2 bases, with 8 bases spanning the gap. The CDR3 nucleotides read TGCGCCAGCAGCTTGGTCGGCGGAAACACTGAAGCTTTCTTT. This sequence encodes CASSLVGGNTEAFF.

This clone came up once. V and J are TRBV5-1 and TRBJ1-1; D perhaps matches TRBD1 (5 bases). The germline V gene encodes CDR1 SGHRS and CDR2 YFSETQ. The CDR3 is 15 residues long. V was shortened by 3 bases and J by 3 bases, with 15 bases between the two germline ends. CDR3 DNA sequence: TGCGCCAGCAGCTCATACGGCGGGACGGACACTGAAGCTTTCTTT. Translated: CASSSYGGTDTEAFF.

V usage is TRBV5-1 and J usage is TRBJ2-5; 8 bases agree with TRBD1. Germline V gene lookup returns CDR1 SGHRS and CDR2 YFSETQ. J was trimmed by 2 bases and V by 5 bases; bases with no gene match: 8. This CDR3 has 15 amino acids. Here the CDR3 reads CASRPGQVFQETQYF. DNA of the CDR3: TGCGCCAGCAGACCGGGACAGGTTTTTCAAGAGACCCAGTACTTC.

The V gene is TRBV30, the J gene TRBJ2-3; unclear D gene. The CDR3 loop spans 15 amino acids. Trimming removed 4 bases from V and 2 bases from J, with 16 bases in between. Germline CDR1 reads GTSNPN; CDR2 reads SVGIG (reference sequence). DNA of the CDR3: TGTGCCTGGAACCCGGGTCACAGAAACACAGATACGCAGTATTTT. It translates to CAWNPGHRNTDTQYF.

The chain couples TRBV13 to TRBJ2-7, with D hard to call. The CDR3 consists of 14 residues. Germline-derived CDR1 and CDR2 are PRHDT and FYEKMQ (reference sequence). V was pared by 0 bases and J by 1 base, with 7 bases between. CDR3 region: CASSLGDSSYEQYF. CDR3 DNA sequence: TGTGCCAGCAGCTTAGGCGACTCTTCCTACGAGCAGTACTTC.